One sample yielded the 30 T cell receptor beta chains listed below, sequenced in a study of response to subunit inactivated influenza vaccine. MiXCR, applied by TCRdb to the RT-PCR reads, yields one record per CDR3 protein. The sample has some 550,000 distinct CDR3 sequences, under 30% seen once; the top ten hold 2.8%. These same records also appear under a second study, on T cells expressing NK-cell markers. That report notes: In generating TCR beta cDNA, 5'RACE template switching with UMIs was used.

The sequencing here drew on CD4+ T cells sorted from PBMCs, taken about 13 days after vaccination. These receptors originate from a middle-aged man who received an inactivated influenza vaccine.

The J gene is TRBJ1-4, the V gene TRBV5-1; a weak D match, TRBD1 (6 bases). The length of the CDR3 is 13 residues. Per germline, CDR1 SGHRS and CDR2 YFSETQ. The V gene lost 5 bases and the J gene lost 6 bases, with 11 bases spanning the gap. Here the CDR3 DNA reads TGCGCCAGCAGGACAGGAGTCGATGAAAAACTGTTTTTT. Protein product: CASRTGVDEKLFF. The whole variable domain, remainder taken from reference TRBV5-1 and TRBJ1-4, is KAGVTQTPRYLIKTRGQQVTLSCSPISGHRSVSWYQQTPGQGLQFLFEYFSETQRNKGNFPGRFSGRQFSNSRSEMNVSTLELGDSALYLCASRTGVDEKLFFGSGTQLSVL.

The V call is TRBV5-5, the J call TRBJ2-5; 7 bases line up with TRBD2. V was pared by 0 bases and J by 6 bases, with 17 bases of the junction left unmatched. Germline V gene sequence: CDR1 SGHKS, CDR2 YYEKEE (reference sequence). CDR3 size: 18 residues. The CDR3 reads CASSLEGGPGGGPKTQYF. CDR3 in DNA: TGTGCCAGCAGCTTGGAGGGAGGGCCTGGGGGAGGGCCGAAGACCCAGTACTTC.

This clonotype was observed a few times. The J gene is TRBJ2-4, the V gene TRBV7-2; D unresolved. V was pared by 2 bases and J by 6 bases, with 14 bases between. The CDR3 contains 15 residues. From germline, CDR1 is SGHTA and CDR2 FQGNSA. CDR3 DNA: TGTGCCAGCAGCTTATCATTCGGACCAGGAAACATTCAGTACTTC. Protein sequence: CASSLSFGPGNIQYF.

This clonotype was seen more than once but under ten times. The V and J genes are TRBV25-1 and TRBJ2-6; unclear D gene. Germline V CDR1 and CDR2: MGHDK, SYGVNS. The ends were cut back, 3 bases at V and 0 bases at J, with 9 bases in the middle. This CDR3 is 16 amino acids long. In nucleotides, the CDR3 is TGTGCCAGCAGTGAGTTCAGCAGCTCTGGGGCCAACGTCCTGACTTTC. Translating gives CASSEFSSSGANVLTF.

The chain has TRBV24-1 and TRBJ2-3; 7 positions match TRBD1. This CDR3 comprises 15 residues. The J segment lost 3 bases and the V segment lost 6 bases, leaving 8 bases of the junction unmatched. Per the germline V gene, CDR1 is KGHDR and CDR2 is SFDVKD. The CDR3 region is CATSLTGDGTDTQYF. The CDR3 nucleotides read TGTGCCACCAGTCTTACAGGGGACGGTACAGATACGCAGTATTTT.

DNA of the CDR3: TGCAGCGTTGTGGGGGGGCCTGAAGCTTTCTTT. The encoded protein is CSVVGGPEAFF. The chain has TRBV29-1 and TRBJ1-1, with D maybe TRBD1 (6 bases). There are 11 residues in the CDR3. In germline, CDR1 is SQVTM, CDR2 ANQGSEA. Trimming took 4 bases from V and 6 from J, leaving 9 bases between them.

The rearrangement links TRBV15 to TRBJ1-2; 8 bases fit TRBD1. Germline CDR1 and CDR2: LNHNV and YYDKDF (reference sequence). The V and J ends lost 3 bases and 5 bases, in that order; junction bases with no gene match: 11. The CDR3 contains 16 residues. The DNA for the CDR3 is TGTGCCACCAGCAGTTTCCGATCAGGGGGCGGTTATGGCTACACCTTC. This codes for CATSSFRSGGGYGYTF.

This clonotype has a handful of counts. This chain connects TRBV27 to TRBJ2-3; D gene uncertain. This CDR3 comprises 15 residues. Germline V gene sequence: CDR1 MNHEY, CDR2 SMNVEV (reference sequence). Trimming stripped 2 bases from V and 8 bases from J, with 17 bases between. The CDR3 region is CASSLNPAARGTQYF. Written as DNA, the CDR3 is TGTGCCAGCAGTTTAAATCCGGCGGCTCGCGGTACGCAGTATTTT.

This clonotype was counted only a few times. V gene TRBV10-2 combines with J gene TRBJ1-5; no definite D call. Trimming cost V 6 bases and J 7 bases, with 16 bases left between them. The CDR3 is 14 amino acids. The germline V gene has CDR1 WSHSY and CDR2 SAAADI. The CDR3 region has the DNA TGCGCCAGCAGGACCGGCCTCCCGGGGCAGCCCCAGCATTTT. Translation: CASRTGLPGQPQHF.

There are many counts of this clonotype. The CDR3 sequence is CASSRSGANVLTF. The CDR3 region has the DNA TGTGCCAGCAGTCGCTCTGGGGCCAACGTCCTGACTTTC. The genes are TRBV12-3 or TRBV12-4 and TRBJ2-6; no definite D call. The CDR3 sequence is 13 residues long. V lost 5 bases, J lost 0 bases, and 2 bases lay in between.

This clonotype was seen a handful of times. This rearrangement joins TRBV28 to TRBJ2-4; 10 nucleotides agree with TRBD2. This CDR3 spans 20 amino acids. The V segment lost 7 bases and the J segment 0 bases; nucleotides outside the gene matches: 18. Germline-derived CDR1 and CDR2 are MDHEN and SYDVKM. The DNA for the CDR3 is TGTGCCAGCATGACGCTCTCGAAGGCTAGCGGGAGTGGAGCCAAAAACATTCAGTACTTC. It is translated as CASMTLSKASGSGAKNIQYF.

Only a few counts were recorded for this clonotype. This sequence joins TRBV5-1 and TRBJ2-7; 7 nucleotides line up with TRBD1. The CDR3 extends over 13 amino acids. V gave up 6 bases and J gave up 6 bases; unmatched junction bases: 9. Germline CDR1 and CDR2: SGHRS and YFSETQ. For the CDR3, the DNA is TGCGCCAGCAATTCTGCAGACAGGGCCGAGCAGTACTTC. This sequence encodes CASNSADRAEQYF.

J is TRBJ2-5 and V is TRBV15; D gene uncertain. The CDR3 runs to 16 residues. Trimming removed 1 base from V and 6 bases from J, with 18 bases in between. CDR1 and CDR2 (germline): LNHNV, YYDKDF (reference sequence). CDR3 in amino acids: CATSRAGPKDRKTQYF. The DNA for the CDR3 is TGTGCCACCAGCAGAGCCGGGCCCAAGGATAGAAAGACCCAGTACTTC.

This clonotype was detected only a few times. The chain couples TRBV2 to TRBJ2-2, with D perhaps TRBD1 (5 bases). V was trimmed by 5 bases and J by 7 bases, leaving 11 bases between them. The CDR3 is 13 amino acids. Germline V gene data show CDR1 as SNHLY and CDR2 as FYNNEI. The CDR3 reads CASSRQSDGELFF. DNA for the CDR3: TGTGCCAGCAGTCGACAGAGTGACGGGGAGCTGTTTTTT.

Only a few counts were recorded for this clonotype. The chain has TRBV2 and TRBJ2-7; D tentatively fits TRBD1 or TRBD2 (5 bases each). Trimming left V 6 bases short and J 1 base short, with 16 bases between. This CDR3 is 15 amino acids long. Germline assignment: CDR1 SNHLY and CDR2 FYNNEI. The CDR3, as DNA: TGTGCCAGCAGACAGGCCCTAGCCGTATCCTACGAGCAGTACTTC. Translated: CASRQALAVSYEQYF.

Many counts were recorded for this clonotype. The chain employs TRBV20-1 and TRBJ2-5; maybe TRBD1 (6 bases). The CDR3 has 13 amino acids. V dropped 0 bases and J dropped 2 bases, with 7 bases sitting between them. Germline loops: CDR1 DFQATT, CDR2 SNEGSKA (reference sequence). CDR3 protein: CSARDGQQETQYF. CDR3 DNA: TGCAGTGCTAGAGACGGACAGCAAGAGACCCAGTACTTC.

This clonotype has a handful of counts. The rearrangement links TRBV19 to TRBJ1-5; a weak D match, TRBD1 (5 bases). This CDR3 has 13 amino acids. V lost 1 base to trimming and J lost 5 bases, with 6 bases between them. The germline gives CDR1 LNHDA, CDR2 SQIVND (reference sequence). This chain's CDR3 is CASSIVGDQPQHF. CDR3 coding DNA: TGTGCCAGTAGTATAGTGGGGGATCAGCCCCAGCATTTT. The whole variable domain, filled in from reference TRBV19 and TRBJ1-5, reads DGGITQSPKYLFRKEGQNVTLSCEQNLNHDAMYWYRQDPGQGLRLIYYSQIVNDFQKGDIAEGYSVSREKKESFPLTVTSAQKNPTAFYLCASSIVGDQPQHFGDGTRLSIL.

This rearrangement joins TRBV7-2 to TRBJ2-7; D unclear. The CDR3 spans 14 residues. Trimming took off 5 bases at V and 7 bases at J, with 18 bases between the two ends. Germline V CDR1 and CDR2: SGHTA, FQGNSA. The CDR3 region has the DNA TGTGCCAGCAGCGTAATGGACCATCTGGGAGAGCAGTACTTC. Translating it yields CASSVMDHLGEQYF.

This clonotype was detected a few times. The chain links TRBV20-1 to TRBJ2-7, with 8 positions matching TRBD1. V lost 5 bases, J lost 6 bases, and 9 bases stayed unmatched. CDR1 and CDR2 from the germline V gene are DFQATT and SNEGSKA (reference sequence). The CDR3 loop spans 13 amino acids. CDR3 sequence reads: CSAGGQGEGEQYF. CDR3 nucleotide sequence: TGCAGTGCTGGCGGACAGGGAGAGGGCGAGCAGTACTTC.

This clonotype was counted only a few times. The genes are TRBV19 and TRBJ2-4; 7 bases map to TRBD2. Per germline, CDR1 LNHDA and CDR2 SQIVND (reference sequence). After removal of 4 bases from V and 9 bases from J, the junction contained 9 bases not matched to a gene. This CDR3 has 14 residues. As DNA, the CDR3 is TGTGCCAGTAGTAGGGAAGGACTAGTTAGCATTCAGTACTTC. This codes for CASSREGLVSIQYF.

The chain employs TRBV30 and TRBJ1-2, with TRBD1 as a possible D gene (5 bases). The V end lost 4 bases, the J end lost 8 bases, and 14 bases lay between the germline ends. The CDR3 has 12 residues. Germline CDR1 GTSNPN, CDR2 SVGIG (reference sequence). This CDR3 is CAWTPGQTGYTF. CDR3 bases: TGTGCCTGGACCCCCGGACAAACCGGCTACACCTTC.

This clonotype has more than one count but fewer than ten. The gene calls are TRBV12-3 or TRBV12-4 and TRBJ1-4, with TRBD1 matching 11 bases. This CDR3 has 17 amino acids. V shed 2 bases and J 7 bases; nucleotides not matched to a gene: 9. In DNA form, the CDR3 reads TGTGCCAGCAGTTTATACCCCACCGGGACAGGGGGTGAAAAACTGTTTTTT. It specifies CASSLYPTGTGGEKLFF.

This chain connects TRBV24-1 to TRBJ2-1; 7 nucleotides match TRBD1. The V gene end was trimmed by 5 bases and the J gene end by 11 bases; junction bases not matched to a gene: 8. The CDR3 spans 13 residues. CDR1 KGHDR and CDR2 SFDVKD come from the germline V gene. The chain's CDR3 is CATSASGTAQQFF. CDR3 sequence (DNA): TGTGCCACCAGTGCATCAGGGACAGCTCAGCAGTTCTTC.

The chain combines TRBV19 with TRBJ1-1; 7 bases are shared with TRBD1. Germline CDR1 and CDR2: LNHDA and SQIVND (reference sequence). Trimming at V came to 7 bases and at J to 8 bases, leaving 10 bases not matched to a gene. This CDR3 is built from 13 residues. The CDR3 reads CASTKDRGQEAFF. For the CDR3, the DNA is TGTGCCAGTACCAAAGATAGGGGACAGGAAGCTTTCTTT.

The chain has TRBV3-1 and TRBJ2-7; no firm D call. CDR1 LGHDT and CDR2 YNNKEL come from the germline V gene (reference sequence). Trimming left V 6 bases short and J 2 bases short, with 8 bases between. CDR3 length equals 12 residues. CDR3 DNA sequence: TGTGCCAGCAGTTACGGCCCCTACGAGCAGTACTTC. Encoded protein: CASSYGPYEQYF.

The chain links TRBV6-5 to TRBJ2-5; D may be TRBD2 (6 bases). The germline CDR1 and CDR2 sequences are MNHEY and SVGAGI. Trimming left V 4 bases short and J 3 bases short, with 12 bases between. The CDR3 loop spans 14 amino acids. CDR3 DNA: TGTGCCAGCAGTTTACGACTAGATGAAGAGACCCAGTACTTC. Its protein is CASSLRLDEETQYF.

The chain carries TRBV12-3 or TRBV12-4 and TRBJ2-3, with D maybe TRBD2 (5 bases). V shed 6 bases and J shed 5 bases, with 15 bases lying between them. CDR3 length: 14 amino acids. CDR3 in amino acids: CASRPRGSRDTQYF. CDR3 coding DNA: TGTGCCAGCAGACCCCGGGGTAGCCGAGATACGCAGTATTTT.

This clonotype was seen more than once but under ten times. The chain recombines TRBV20-1 with TRBJ1-6; D gene unclear. This CDR3 has 15 residues. Germline CDR1 reads DFQATT; CDR2 reads SNEGSKA (reference sequence). V lost 3 bases to trimming and J lost 3 bases, with 12 bases between them. For the CDR3, the DNA is TGCAGTGCTAGGCCAAACTCAGGCTATAATTCACCCCTCCACTTT. Translation gives CSARPNSGYNSPLHF.

This clonotype was seen a handful of times. The rearrangement joins TRBV10-3 to TRBJ1-2, with D perhaps TRBD1 (6 bases). The germline gives CDR1 ENHRY, CDR2 SYGVKD. The CDR3 is made up of 14 amino acids. Trimming removed 0 bases from V and 9 bases from J, with 14 bases in between. The CDR3 region has the DNA TGTGCCATCAGTGAGTCCGGGACACGGGCCCGCTACACCTTC. Its translation: CAISESGTRARYTF.

CDR3 nucleotides: TGCAGTGCCCCGCCGTCGGTAGCAGGGCTAGGGAATGAGCAGTTCTTC. Amino acids: CSAPPSVAGLGNEQFF. The chain couples TRBV20-1 to TRBJ2-1; D may be TRBD1 (5 bases). Between the trimmed V and J ends, which lost 6 bases and 7 bases, there was a span of 25 bases. This CDR3 region has 16 residues. In germline, CDR1 is DFQATT, CDR2 SNEGSKA (reference sequence).